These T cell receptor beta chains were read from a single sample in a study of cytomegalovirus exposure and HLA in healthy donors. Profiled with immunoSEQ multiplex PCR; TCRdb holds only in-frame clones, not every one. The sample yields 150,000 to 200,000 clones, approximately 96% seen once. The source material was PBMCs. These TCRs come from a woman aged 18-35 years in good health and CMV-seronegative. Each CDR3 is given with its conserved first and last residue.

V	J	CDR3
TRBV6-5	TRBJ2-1	CASSYSAGNEQFF
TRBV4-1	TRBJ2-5	CASSPLTSGGEEETQYF
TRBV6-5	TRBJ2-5	CASSYDRGERETQYF
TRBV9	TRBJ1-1	CASSPGAMNTEAFF
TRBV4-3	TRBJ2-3	CASSQDMPGGRDTQYF
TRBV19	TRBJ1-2	CASSPWTGDYGYTF
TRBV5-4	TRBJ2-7	CASSSGRDRGYEQYF
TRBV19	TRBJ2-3	CASRAIASTDTQYF
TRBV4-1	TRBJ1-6	CASSQTSGTGDGPLHF
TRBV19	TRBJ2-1	CASSIPNYGRGTGDYNEQFF
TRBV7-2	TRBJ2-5	CASSDRGRGETQYF
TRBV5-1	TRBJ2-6	CASSLAGTGSTNVLTF
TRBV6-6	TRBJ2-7	CASRDRALSYEQYF
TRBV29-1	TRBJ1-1	CSVDPYPEAFF
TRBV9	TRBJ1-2	CASRGTGGAYSYGYTF
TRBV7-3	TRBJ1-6	CASSSTGVDSPLHF
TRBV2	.	CASSGTGDYEQYF
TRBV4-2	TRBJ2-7	CASSGGYEQYF
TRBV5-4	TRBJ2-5	CASSFWKGLNYKETQYF
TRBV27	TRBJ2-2	CASSLSRGGAGELFF
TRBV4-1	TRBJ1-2	CASSQETGGYGYTF
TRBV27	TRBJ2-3	CASSLTSIAGTTDTQYF
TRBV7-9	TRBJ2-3	CASSLGVAGPTDTQYF
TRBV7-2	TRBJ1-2	CASSQGTANYGYTF
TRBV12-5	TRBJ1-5	CASGSRTGQSNQPQHF
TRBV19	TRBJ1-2	CATRKSANYGYTF
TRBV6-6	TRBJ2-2	CASVPFGELFF
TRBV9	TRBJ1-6	CASSATGGNSPLHF
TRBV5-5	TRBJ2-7	CASSLTGDWPYEQYF
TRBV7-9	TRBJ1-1	CASSPDSLLNTEAFF
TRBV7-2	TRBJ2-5	CASSSTGGETQYF
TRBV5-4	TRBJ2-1	CASSFPGGSDNEQFF
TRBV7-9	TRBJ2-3	CASSLGTSGVGTQYF
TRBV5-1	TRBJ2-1	CASSPQRGAPNEQFF
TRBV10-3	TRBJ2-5	CAISESLLRDRGLSQYF
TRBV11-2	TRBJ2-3	CASSFSGGSRPRTDTQYF
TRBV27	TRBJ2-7	CASSPQGAVVYEQYF
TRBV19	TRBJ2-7	CASSMSGESSYEQYF
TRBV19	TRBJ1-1	CASRRDRGIHKVAEAFF
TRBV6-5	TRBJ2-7	CASSYPTFEQYF
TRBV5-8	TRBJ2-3	CASSLGATPGTDTQYF
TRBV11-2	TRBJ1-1	CASSPGSEAFF
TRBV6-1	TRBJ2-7	CASKILEGTYEQYF
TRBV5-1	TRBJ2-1	CASSPGGGRSSYNEQFF
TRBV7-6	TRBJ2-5	CASSLGQLGETQYF
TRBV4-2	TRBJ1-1	CASSQDPRGWDTEAFF
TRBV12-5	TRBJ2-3	CASGPGLAVFGSGTQYF
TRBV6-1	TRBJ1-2	CASSDQGNYGYTF
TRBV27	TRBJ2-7	CASKPSGVYEQYF
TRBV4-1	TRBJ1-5	CASSQDRGQPQHF
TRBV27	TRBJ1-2	CASSLDRLALYGYTF
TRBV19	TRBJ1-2	CASSIFQALYGYTF
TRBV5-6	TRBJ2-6	CASSLAGSGANVLTF
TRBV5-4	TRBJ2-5	CASSEGTEETQYF
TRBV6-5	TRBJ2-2	CASARGTLNTGELFF
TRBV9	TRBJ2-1	CASSVGSGGYNEQFF